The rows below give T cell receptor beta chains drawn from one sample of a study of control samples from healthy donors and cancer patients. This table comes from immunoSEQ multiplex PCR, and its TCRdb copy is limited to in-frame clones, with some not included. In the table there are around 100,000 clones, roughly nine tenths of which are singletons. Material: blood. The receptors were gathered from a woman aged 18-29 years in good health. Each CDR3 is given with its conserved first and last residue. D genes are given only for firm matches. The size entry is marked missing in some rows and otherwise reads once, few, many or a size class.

CDR3aa: CASSEAGGLAGYEQYF
CDR3nt: TGTGCCAGCAGTGAGGCGGGCGGACTAGCGGGATACGAGCAGTACTTC
abundance: -
j_gene: TRBJ2-7
v_gene: TRBV2
d_gene: TRBD2

CDR3aa: CASSLYSLSNEQFF
CDR3nt: TGCGCCAGCAGCTTGTATTCCCTCAGCAATGAGCAGTTCTTC
abundance: -
j_gene: TRBJ2-1
v_gene: TRBV5-1
d_gene: -

CDR3aa: CASSPQGHTETQYF
CDR3nt: TGTGCCAGCTCACCTCAAGGGCATACAGAGACCCAGTACTTC
abundance: -
j_gene: TRBJ2-5
v_gene: TRBV18
d_gene: -

CDR3aa: CASSEGGGSLDGYTF
CDR3nt: TGTGCCAGCAGTGAAGGGGGAGGCTCCCTCGATGGCTACACCTTC
abundance: medium-sized
j_gene: TRBJ1-2
v_gene: TRBV6-1
d_gene: -

CDR3aa: CASSDSADSYNEQFF
CDR3nt: TGTGCCAGCAGTGACTCAGCGGACTCCTACAATGAGCAGTTCTTC
abundance: few
j_gene: TRBJ2-1
v_gene: TRBV6-4
d_gene: -

CDR3aa: CASTSSRGAFF
CDR3nt: TGTGCCAGCACCTCCTCTCGCGGAGCTTTCTTT
abundance: once
j_gene: TRBJ1-1
v_gene: TRBV27
d_gene: -

CDR3aa: CASKGQGEKLFF
CDR3nt: TGTGCCAGCAAGGGACAGGGGGAAAAACTGTTTTTT
abundance: -
j_gene: TRBJ1-4
v_gene: TRBV6-5
d_gene: TRBD1

CDR3aa: CASSIQGTGNTIYF
CDR3nt: TGTGCCAGCAGTATACAGGGAACTGGAAACACCATATATTTT
abundance: -
j_gene: TRBJ1-3
v_gene: TRBV6-5
d_gene: -

CDR3aa: CASSLPGYASNYGYTF
CDR3nt: TGTGCCAGCAGCTTGCCAGGCTATGCTTCTAACTATGGCTACACCTTC
abundance: -
j_gene: TRBJ1-2
v_gene: TRBV7-8
d_gene: -

CDR3aa: CASSRGGYNSPLHF
CDR3nt: TGTGCCAGCAGCCGGGGGGGGTATAATTCACCCCTCCACTTT
abundance: -
j_gene: TRBJ1-6
v_gene: TRBV3-1/TRBV3-2
d_gene: -

CDR3aa: CASSPGTRDQETQYF
CDR3nt: TGTGCCAGCAGCCCCGGAACGAGAGACCAAGAGACCCAGTACTTC
abundance: -
j_gene: TRBJ2-5
v_gene: TRBV5-4
d_gene: -

CDR3aa: CASSRGDRNTEAFF
CDR3nt: TGTGCCAGCAGCCGGGGGGACAGGAACACTGAAGCTTTCTTT
abundance: -
j_gene: TRBJ1-1
v_gene: TRBV6-5
d_gene: TRBD1

CDR3aa: CASSLRAGEDQETQYF
CDR3nt: TGTGCCAGCAGCTTACGAGCGGGGGAAGACCAAGAGACCCAGTACTTC
abundance: -
j_gene: TRBJ2-5
v_gene: TRBV11-3
d_gene: TRBD2

CDR3aa: CASSPLNVIAYEQYF
CDR3nt: TGCGCCAGCAGCCCCCTAAATGTCATTGCCTACGAGCAGTACTTC
abundance: -
j_gene: TRBJ2-7
v_gene: TRBV5-1
d_gene: -

CDR3aa: CASSANQGSGANVLTF
CDR3nt: TGTGCCAGCAGTGCCAACCAGGGAAGTGGGGCCAACGTCCTGACTTTC
abundance: few
j_gene: TRBJ2-6
v_gene: TRBV6-4
d_gene: -